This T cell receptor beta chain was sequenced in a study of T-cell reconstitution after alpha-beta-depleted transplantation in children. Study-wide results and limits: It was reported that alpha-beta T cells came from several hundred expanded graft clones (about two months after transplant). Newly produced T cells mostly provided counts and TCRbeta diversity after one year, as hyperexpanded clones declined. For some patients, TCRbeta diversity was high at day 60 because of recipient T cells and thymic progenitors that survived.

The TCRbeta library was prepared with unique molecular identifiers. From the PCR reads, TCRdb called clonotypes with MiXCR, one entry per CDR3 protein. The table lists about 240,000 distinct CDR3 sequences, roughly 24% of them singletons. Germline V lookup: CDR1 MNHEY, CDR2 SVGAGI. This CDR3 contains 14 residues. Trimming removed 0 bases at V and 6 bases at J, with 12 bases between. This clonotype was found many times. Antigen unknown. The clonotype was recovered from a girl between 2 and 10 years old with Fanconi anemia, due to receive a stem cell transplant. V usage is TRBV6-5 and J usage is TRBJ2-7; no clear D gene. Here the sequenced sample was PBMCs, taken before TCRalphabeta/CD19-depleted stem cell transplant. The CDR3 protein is CASSYSSVPSEQYF. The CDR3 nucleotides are TGTGCCAGCAGTTACTCGAGCGTCCCTAGCGAGCAGTACTTC.